Listed below are T cell receptor beta chains from one sample, sequenced in a study of beta chain features in type 1 diabetes. The repertoire was sequenced with immunoSEQ multiplex PCR; TCRdb's copy has only in-frame clones and lacks some. The sample includes around 290,000 clones, under 8.5% of them seen just once. The sequencing sample was made of central memory CD4+ T cells from blood. Every receptor here comes from a woman between 18 and 29 years old in good health. Both conserved end residues are part of each CDR3. D genes are given only for firm matches. Some rows have no size entry. The others give once, few or many, or a class for an expanded clone.

CASSPEGIWSPLHF | TGTGCCAGCTCACCGGAGGGGATTTGGTCACCCCTCCACTTT | - | many | TRBJ1-6 | TRBV18
CSVDAAPTSSSTDTQYF | TGCAGCGTTGACGCGGCGCCCACTTCATCTAGCACAGATACGCAGTATTTT | - | - | TRBJ2-3 | TRBV29-1
CASSWGLTNEKLFF | TGTGCCAGCAGCTGGGGACTGACAAATGAAAAACTGTTTTTT | - | many | TRBJ1-4 | TRBV7-9
CASSLAVNSPLHF | TGTGCCAGCAGTTTGGCAGTTAATTCACCCCTCCACTTT | - | many | TRBJ1-6 | TRBV27
CASSPARERNYNEQFF | TGTGCCAGCAGCCCCGCGAGAGAGCGGAACTACAATGAGCAGTTCTTC | - | many | TRBJ2-1 | TRBV7-8
CASSGGQGAYNEQFF | TGCGCCAGCAGCGGAGGACAGGGAGCCTACAATGAGCAGTTCTTC | TRBD1 | - | TRBJ2-1 | TRBV5-1
CATSRDITGVADTQYF | TGTGCCACCAGCAGAGATATCACTGGGGTCGCAGATACGCAGTATTTT | - | once | TRBJ2-3 | TRBV15
CASSLTSVTDTQYF | TGTGCCAGCAGCTTAACTAGCGTCACAGATACGCAGTATTTT | - | - | TRBJ2-3 | TRBV7-3
CASTFRPSGSEQFF | TGTGCCAGCACCTTTAGGCCTAGCGGCAGTGAGCAGTTCTTC | TRBD2 | - | TRBJ2-1 | TRBV6-6
CASSVVGTSGNNEQFF | TGTGCCAGCAGCGTAGTAGGGACTAGCGGAAACAATGAGCAGTTCTTC | TRBD2 | few | TRBJ2-1 | TRBV9
CASSLVGLGEQFF | TGTGCCAGCAGCTTGGTCGGCCTCGGGGAGCAGTTCTTC | - | few | TRBJ2-1 | TRBV5-6
CASSLDPGAGDGYTF | TGTGCCAGCAGCTTGGACCCCGGGGCCGGGGATGGCTACACCTTC | - | few | TRBJ1-2 | TRBV5-4
CASSLGIDEKLFF | TGCGCCAGCAGCTTGGGTATAGACGAAAAACTGTTTTTT | - | many | TRBJ1-4 | TRBV5-1
CASILAGDEQFF | TGTGCCAGCATCCTAGCGGGCGATGAGCAGTTCTTC | TRBD2 | - | TRBJ2-1 | TRBV2
CAWRGITEGNEQFF | TGTGCCTGGAGAGGTATCACCGAAGGCAATGAGCAGTTCTTC | - | - | TRBJ2-1 | TRBV30
CASSAQGRTSNQPQHF | TGTGCCAGTAGTGCTCAGGGGCGGACGAGCAATCAGCCCCAGCATTTT | - | few | TRBJ1-5 | TRBV19
CASSTDSSHQPQHF | TGTGCCAGCAGCACGGACAGCAGTCATCAGCCCCAGCATTTT | - | - | TRBJ1-5 | TRBV7-3
CASSKEFGLADPYEQYF | TGTGCCAGCAGCAAAGAGTTCGGACTAGCGGATCCCTACGAGCAGTACTTC | - | - | TRBJ2-7 | TRBV21-1
CASSLDPGAEQFF | TGTGCCAGCAGCTTAGATCCCGGAGCTGAGCAGTTCTTC | - | - | TRBJ2-1 | TRBV7-2
CASSRSGTKDEQFF | TGTGCCAGCAGCCGGAGCGGGACTAAGGATGAGCAGTTCTTC | TRBD2 | few | TRBJ2-1 | TRBV13